These 21 T cell receptor beta chains share one sample of origin, sequenced in a study of post-analysis software for immune sequencing data. General observations from the study: The study found TRBV5-6, TRBV5-1 and TRBV20-1 among 4 or 5 TRBV segments more frequent in patients than controls.

No antigen is known for these receptors. Incorporated into the TCR beta cDNA libraries were unique molecular identifiers, which served to reduce PCR and sequencing biases. TCRdb used MiXCR to reprocess the PCR reads, holding one entry per CDR3 protein. The sample has hundreds of thousands of distinct CDR3 sequences; less than 40% are singletons. Input material: blood. All receptors derive from a girl aged 10-17 years with multiple sclerosis.

This chain links TRBV28 with TRBJ2-5, with TRBD1 matching over 10 bases. The DNA matches TRBJ2-7 better at its end, which makes the J call doubtful. The germline gives CDR1 MDHEN, CDR2 SYDVKM. The CDR3 is 15 amino acids. CDR3 sequence reads: CASSFGGTGDYEQYF. The CDR3 region has the DNA TGTGCCAGCAGTTTCGGCGGGACAGGGGATTACGAGCAGTACTTC.

The chain joins TRBV9 to TRBJ2-3; D call uncertain. CDR3 length equals 15 residues. The germline V and J ends were trimmed by 0 bases and 0 bases, with 8 bases remaining between them. Germline V gives CDR1 SGDLS, CDR2 YYNGEE. CDR3 region: CASSVATGSTDTQYF. The CDR3, as DNA: TGTGCCAGCAGCGTAGCTACTGGTAGCACAGATACGCAGTATTTT. Filled out from reference TRBV9 and TRBJ2-3, the complete variable domain reads DSGVTQTPKHLITATGQRVTLRCSPRSGDLSVYWYQQSLDQGLQFLIQYYNGEERAKGNILERFSAQQFPDLHSELNLSSLELGDSALYFCASSVATGSTDTQYFGPGTRLTVL.

On this clonotype itself: At one end, the junction sequence differs from germline, possibly due to a read error. The chain employs TRBV10-2 and TRBJ1-2; no definite D call. The CDR3 is 15 amino acids. Germline V gives CDR1 WSHSY, CDR2 SAAADI. CDR3 coding DNA: TGCGCCAGCAGCGACCGCCGAGGAGGCTTCTATGGCTGCACCTTC. Translation: CASSDRRGGFYGCTF.

The V gene is TRBV16, the J gene TRBJ1-5; TRBD1 might be the D (6 bases). This CDR3 spans 15 amino acids. With 2 bases removed from V and 5 bases from J, the gap between germline ends came to 13 bases. Germline V gene data show CDR1 as KGHSY and CDR2 as FQNENV. In DNA form, the CDR3 reads TGTGCCAGCAGCCAAGAGACAGGAACACATCAGCCCCAGCATTTT. Translating gives CASSQETGTHQPQHF.

The rearrangement uses TRBV2 and TRBJ2-1; tentatively, D is TRBD2 (6 bases). This CDR3 region has 14 residues. Trimming removed 5 bases at V and 8 bases at J, with 16 bases between. Germline CDR1 and CDR2: SNHLY and FYNNEI. CDR3 protein: CASSPRDGGDEQFF. CDR3 DNA: TGTGCCAGCAGTCCCAGGGACGGCGGGGATGAGCAGTTCTTC.

The rearrangement joins TRBV20-1 to TRBJ1-6, with D tentatively TRBD1 (5 bases). CDR1 is DFQATT and CDR2 is SNEGSKA in the germline V gene (reference sequence). CDR3 length: 13 amino acids. V lost 3 bases to trimming and J lost 9 bases, with 12 bases between them. The CDR3 DNA follows: TGCAGTGCTAGGGGTCAGGGAAGTTCACCCCTCCACTTT. It translates to CSARGQGSSPLHF.

V gene TRBV20-1 combines with J gene TRBJ1-5; D might be TRBD1 (6 bases). In germline, CDR1 is DFQATT, CDR2 SNEGSKA (reference sequence). CDR3 length: 13 residues. V was shortened by 4 bases and J by 4 bases, with 11 bases between the two germline ends. CDR3 sequence reads: CSAIGQQNQPQHF. DNA for the CDR3: TGCAGTGCTATAGGACAGCAGAATCAGCCCCAGCATTTT.

The chain carries TRBV12-3 or TRBV12-4 and TRBJ2-3; D remains ambiguous. The CDR3 is 16 amino acids. Between the trimmed V and J ends, which lost 5 bases and 0 bases, there was a span of 15 bases. The CDR3 sequence is CASSPRGSRSTDTQYF. The CDR3 DNA sequence: TGTGCCAGCAGTCCGCGTGGCAGTCGTAGCACAGATACGCAGTATTTT.

This clonotype was recorded only once. V gene TRBV20-1 combines with J gene TRBJ1-5; tentatively, D is TRBD1 (5 bases). CDR3 size: 16 residues. Germline lookup yields CDR1 DFQATT and CDR2 SNEGSKA (reference sequence). The germline V and J ends were trimmed by 5 bases and 2 bases, with 19 bases remaining between them. The chain's CDR3 is CSARDSLIGGNQPQHF. CDR3 nucleotides: TGCAGTGCTCGGGACTCCCTTATCGGCGGCAATCAGCCCCAGCATTTT.

The chain uses TRBV10-3 and TRBJ2-5; 9 nucleotides align to TRBD2. Germline V gives CDR1 ENHRY, CDR2 SYGVKD. This CDR3 has 15 amino acids. With V trimmed by 0 bases and J by 2 bases, 1 base remained unmatched. Written as DNA, the CDR3 is TGTGCCATCAGTGAGTCGCTAGCGGGGCAAGAGACCCAGTACTTC. It yields the protein CAISESLAGQETQYF.

This clonotype appeared a few times. The V and J genes are TRBV7-2 and TRBJ2-3; D is uncertain. Trimming pared 4 bases from V and 0 bases from J, leaving 11 bases between. The germline V gene encodes CDR1 SGHTA and CDR2 FQGNSA. The CDR3 contains 15 residues. The CDR3 sequence is CASSSQHSSTDTQYF. The CDR3 DNA follows: TGTGCCAGCAGCTCGCAACACTCTAGCACAGATACGCAGTATTTT.

A few counts support this clonotype. The rearrangement uses TRBV4-3 and TRBJ2-3; D is uncertain. Germline loops: CDR1 LGHNA, CDR2 YSLEER. V was cut by 1 base and J by 0 bases, with 5 bases left in between. This CDR3 spans 14 amino acids. The CDR3 loop is CASSQADSTDTQYF. In nucleotides, the CDR3 is TGCGCCAGCAGCCAAGCGGACAGCACAGATACGCAGTATTTT.

This clonotype showed up just a few times. The genes are TRBV5-1 and TRBJ2-6; D may be TRBD1 or TRBD2 (5 bases each). Trimming removed 4 bases from V and 3 bases from J, with 17 bases in between. This CDR3 has 17 amino acids. The germline gives CDR1 SGHRS, CDR2 YFSETQ. This CDR3 reads CASSIRGRGNGANVLTF. CDR3 nucleotide sequence: TGCGCCAGCAGCATACGAGGACGGGGCAATGGGGCCAACGTCCTGACTTTC.

This clonotype was detected many times. The V and J genes are TRBV18 and TRBJ1-4, with a tentative D call TRBD1 (6 bases). This CDR3 region has 14 residues. Trimming left V 0 bases short and J 8 bases short, with 10 bases between. The V gene's germline CDR1 is KGHSH and CDR2 LQKENI. The CDR3 is CASSPPAQGEKLFF. The CDR3 nucleotides read TGTGCCAGCTCACCACCGGCACAGGGCGAAAAACTGTTTTTT.

Details on this clonotype: The junction differs from germline at one of its ends, possibly a read error. The chain uses TRBV6-5 and TRBJ1-2, with D maybe TRBD1 (5 bases). The CDR3 has 13 amino acids. In germline, CDR1 is MNHEY, CDR2 SVGAGI. The DNA for the CDR3 is TGTACCAGCCCTAGGGGAAGGGTCCATGGCTACACCTTC. This gives the protein CTSPRGRVHGYTF.

CDR3 amino acids: CASSQETGDTQYF. DNA of the CDR3: TGCGCCAGCAGCCAAGAAACTGGGGATACGCAGTATTTT. J is TRBJ2-3 and V is TRBV4-3; D unresolved. The germline V gene encodes CDR1 LGHNA and CDR2 YSLEER. The V end was cut by 0 bases, the J end by 6 bases, with 7 bases between. The CDR3 is 13 amino acids.

A remark on this clonotype: The junction does not match germline at one end; this may be a read error. The chain has TRBV18 and TRBJ2-3; D is unresolved. This CDR3 comprises 16 residues. CDR1 is KGHSH, CDR2 LQKENI, per germline. CDR3 sequence: CASTPPEYRGPDTQYF. In DNA, the CDR3 is TGTGCCAGCACACCACCGGAGTATCGAGGTCCAGATACGCAGTATTTT.

The chain links TRBV5-1 to TRBJ2-5; TRBD1 or TRBD2 may be the D gene (5 bases each). CDR1 and CDR2 (germline): SGHRS, YFSETQ. With 4 bases removed from V and 8 bases from J, the gap between germline ends came to 18 bases. The CDR3 spans 14 residues. The CDR3 sequence is CASSPGTMLETQYF. The CDR3 DNA follows: TGCGCCAGCAGCCCCGGGACGATGCTGGAAACCCAGTACTTC.

The genes are TRBV20-1 and TRBJ2-3; D may be TRBD2 (7 bases). Germline-derived CDR1 and CDR2 are DFQATT and SNEGSKA (reference sequence). V was trimmed by 0 bases and J by 2 bases, leaving 12 bases between them. This CDR3 region has 15 residues. The CDR3 DNA sequence: TGCAGTGCTAGAGATTGGGGGGGGGCCACAGATACGCAGTATTTT. Its protein product is CSARDWGGATDTQYF.

V gene TRBV7-9 combines with J gene TRBJ2-1; D ambiguous. Germline loops: CDR1 SEHNR, CDR2 FQNEAQ (reference sequence). The ends were cut back, 2 bases at V and 10 bases at J, with 12 bases in the middle. The CDR3 is made up of 13 amino acids. The CDR3 sequence is CASSLMPTGEQFF. Here the CDR3 DNA reads TGTGCCAGCAGCTTAATGCCTACCGGGGAGCAGTTCTTC.

This clonotype appeared a few times. The V gene is TRBV12-3 or TRBV12-4, the J gene TRBJ2-1, with 8 bases fitting TRBD1. Trimming took 6 bases from V and 4 from J; bases not matched to a gene: 11. The CDR3 consists of 16 residues. In nucleotides, the CDR3 is TGTGCCAGCAGCCCATACCCCGGGACAGGTTACAATGAGCAGTTCTTC. It yields the protein CASSPYPGTGYNEQFF.